This T cell receptor beta chain derives from a study of blood T cell repertoires in COVID-19. What the recovered Cohort 3 donors had was two negative PCRs, clearance, or symptom resolution. CDR1 and CDR2 from the germline V gene are MNHEY and SMNVEV (reference sequence). The V and J ends lost 4 bases and 7 bases, in that order; junction bases with no gene match: 9. The CDR3 has 16 amino acids. Under the authors' procedure: Researchers report that nucleated cell counts were estimated from reference gene primer amplification. Produced via immunoSEQ multiplex PCR; TCRdb's table is partial and in-frame only. V and J calls and clone size follow that table, whereas D and trimming were derived from the DNA. The data contain some 300,000 clones, just under 90% of them seen just once; the ten biggest clones take up roughly a tenth.

The chain is built from TRBV27 and TRBJ2-2; 10 nucleotides align to TRBD1. Sequencing was performed on PBMCs or T cells enriched from blood (not recorded which). This TCR came from a young woman who had recovered from COVID-19. The CDR3 DNA sequence: TGTGCCAGCAGTTCCCGACAGGGGGCGCAGGGCGGGGAGCTGTTTTTT. Its protein product is CASSSRQGAQGGELFF.